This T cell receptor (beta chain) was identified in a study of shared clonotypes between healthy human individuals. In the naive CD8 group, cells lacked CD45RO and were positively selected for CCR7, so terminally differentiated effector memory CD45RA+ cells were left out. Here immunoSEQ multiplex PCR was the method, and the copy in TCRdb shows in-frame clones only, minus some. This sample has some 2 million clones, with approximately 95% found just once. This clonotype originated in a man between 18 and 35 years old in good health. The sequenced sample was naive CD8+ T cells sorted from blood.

CDR3 amino acids: CASSPSWGVKATDTQYF. CDR3 bases: TGTGCCAGCAGTCCGAGTTGGGGAGTCAAAGCCACAGATACGCAGTATTTT. This chain links TRBV27 with TRBJ2-3; possible D gene TRBD2, 5 bases. With 5 bases removed from V and 2 bases from J, the gap between germline ends came to 20 bases. The CDR3 extends over 17 amino acids. CDR1 is MNHEY and CDR2 is SMNVEV in the germline V gene (reference sequence).